These 31 T cell receptor beta chains were sequenced from one sample in a study of T cells in Graves' hyperthyroidism and ophthalmopathy. It was RNA transcripts that yielded the amplified TCR beta CDR3 regions. HTBI primers were employed in a first-round RT-PCR of the TCR CDR3. MiXCR, run by TCRdb on the multiplex PCR reads, gives a single entry per CDR3 protein. Of approximately 590,000 distinct CDR3 sequences detected, roughly 46% appear once; the ten largest clones hold approximately 8.2%. The sample was peripheral blood or thyroid tissue (not recorded which). Source of these receptors: a woman aged 18-29 years with Graves' hyperthyroidism.

Details on this clonotype: A much larger clone sits a single nucleotide away, making a read error possible. The rearrangement joins TRBV7-9 to TRBJ2-7; 11 bases match TRBD2. This CDR3 has 16 residues. The V segment lost 4 bases and the J segment 3 bases; nucleotides outside the gene matches: 8. CDR1 is SEHNR and CDR2 is FQNEAQ in the germline V gene (reference sequence). DNA of the CDR3: TGTGCCAGCAGCTCGACCGGGACTAGCGGTCACTACGAGCAGTACTTC. Protein sequence: CASSSTGTSGHYEQYF.

The chain uses TRBV25-1 and TRBJ1-5; 11 positions match TRBD1. This CDR3 has 16 residues. V was clipped by 6 bases and J by 7 bases; unmatched bases: 11. The germline V gene encodes CDR1 MGHDK and CDR2 SYGVNS. This chain's CDR3 is CASRPGGQGVAQPQHF. The CDR3, as DNA: TGTGCCAGCAGACCCGGGGGACAGGGGGTTGCGCAGCCCCAGCATTTT.

This clonotype was seen a handful of times. This chain connects TRBV12-3 or TRBV12-4 to TRBJ1-1; D is unclear. V lost 3 bases and J 5 bases, leaving 13 bases between the germline ends. The CDR3 is 14 amino acids. Written as DNA, the CDR3 is TGTGCCAGCAGTTTCGGTCCGGGAACAACTGAAGCTTTCTTT. Residues: CASSFGPGTTEAFF.

This chain connects TRBV10-3 to TRBJ2-2; possibly TRBD1 for D (6 bases). The CDR3 contains 16 residues. V was shortened by 3 bases and J by 0 bases, with 11 bases between the two germline ends. Germline V gene lookup returns CDR1 ENHRY and CDR2 SYGVKD. This CDR3 reads CAISERTASNTGELFF. The CDR3 nucleotides read TGTGCCATCAGTGAACGGACAGCCTCGAACACCGGGGAGCTGTTTTTT.

The sample holds a few counts of this clonotype. CDR3 amino acids: CASTKRGASYGYTF. The CDR3 region has the DNA TGTGCCAGCACCAAAAGGGGGGCCTCCTATGGCTACACCTTC. The chain combines TRBV13 with TRBJ1-2, with D maybe TRBD1 (6 bases). Per the germline V gene, CDR1 is PRHDT and CDR2 is FYEKMQ (reference sequence). The CDR3 extends over 14 amino acids. V lost 7 bases, J lost 4 bases, and 16 bases lay in between.

This sequence joins TRBV2 and TRBJ1-5; 7 bases are a match to TRBD1. Germline lookup yields CDR1 SNHLY and CDR2 FYNNEI. There are 14 residues in the CDR3. V was pared by 8 bases and J by 1 base, with 5 bases of the junction left unmatched. CDR3 nucleotides: TGTGCCAGCGGACAGGCCGGGAGCAATCAGCCCCAGCATTTT. Translation gives CASGQAGSNQPQHF. The full variable domain, its missing parts supplied by reference TRBV2 and TRBJ1-5, is EPEVTQTPSHQVTQMGQEVILRCVPISNHLYFYWYRQILGQKVEFLVSFYNNEISEKSEIFDDQFSVERPDGSNFTLKIRSTKLEDSAMYFCASGQAGSNQPQHFGDGTRLSIL.

Regarding this clonotype: A much larger clone lies one base from this, so it may be a read error. This sequence joins TRBV7-9 and TRBJ1-5; D uncertain. The CDR3 extends over 13 amino acids. Germline CDR1 is SEHNR and CDR2 is FQNEAQ (reference sequence). The CDR3, as DNA: TGTGCCAGCACCCGGTCGGGCAATCAGACCCAGCATTTT. This sequence encodes CASTRSGNQTQHF.

This clonotype was observed a handful of times. V is TRBV27 and J is TRBJ2-7; the D gene could be TRBD1 or TRBD2 (6 bases each). This CDR3 comprises 13 residues. Trimming removed 3 bases from V and 6 bases from J, with 12 bases in between. Per germline, CDR1 MNHEY and CDR2 SMNVEV (reference sequence). The CDR3 loop reads CASSFGGRVEQYF. The CDR3 DNA follows: TGTGCCAGCAGTTTTGGGGGGCGCGTCGAGCAGTACTTC.

CDR3 nucleotides: TGTGCCATCACGCCAGGGGGCAATCAGCCCCAGCATTTT. Translation: CAITPGGNQPQHF. This chain links TRBV10-3 with TRBJ1-5; the D gene is possibly TRBD1 (6 bases). This CDR3 region has 13 residues. Deletions cut 7 bases from V and 2 bases from J, with 9 bases between. Per the germline V gene, CDR1 is ENHRY and CDR2 is SYGVKD.

This clonotype was counted once. The chain combines TRBV2 with TRBJ1-5, with TRBD1 as a possible D gene (6 bases). V shed 8 bases and J shed 5 bases, with 16 bases lying between them. Germline CDR1 is SNHLY and CDR2 is FYNNEI. The CDR3 is 14 residues long. CDR3 loop: CASQLTGLDQPQHF. In nucleotides, the CDR3 is TGTGCCAGCCAGCTGACAGGACTTGATCAGCCCCAGCATTTT.

As to this clonotype: A much larger clone differs by one base, so this may be a read error. The V and J genes are TRBV2 and TRBJ1-2; maybe TRBD1 (6 bases). Per the germline V gene, CDR1 is SNHLY and CDR2 is FYNNEI. The CDR3 is 14 residues long. Trimming took 7 bases from V and 6 from J, leaving 18 bases between them. The CDR3 bases are TGTGCCAGCATACTGCGGGGGGCGACGAATGGCTACACCTTC. Amino acids: CASILRGATNGYTF.

The chain is built from TRBV15 and TRBJ2-7, with D perhaps being TRBD1 or TRBD2 (5 bases each). CDR3 size: 15 residues. Germline loops: CDR1 LNHNV, CDR2 YYDKDF (reference sequence). V shed 0 bases and J shed 5 bases, with 14 bases lying between them. CDR3 sequence (DNA): TGTGCCACCAGCAGAGACCCAGGGACCCTTAACGAGCAGTACTTC. This encodes CATSRDPGTLNEQYF.

The chain employs TRBV7-8 and TRBJ1-1; no clear D. The CDR3 totals 12 residues. Germline CDR1 reads SGHVS; CDR2 reads FQNEAQ. Trimming shortened V by 11 bases and J by 0 bases, and 10 bases separated the two germline ends. Written as DNA, the CDR3 is TGTGCCTGGAGCCAGGTGAACACTGAAGCTTTCTTT. Protein: CAWSQVNTEAFF.

J is TRBJ1-6 and V is TRBV7-2, with D maybe TRBD1 (6 bases). V lost 6 bases to trimming and J lost 3 bases, with 12 bases between them. This CDR3 has 15 residues. Germline V gene data show CDR1 as SGHTA and CDR2 as FQGNSA. CDR3 in DNA: TGTGCCAGCAGGCGGACAGCAGTCTATAATTCACCCCTCCACTTT. It specifies CASRRTAVYNSPLHF.

This clonotype was detected a few times. The CDR3 loop reads CASSVLRNTEAFF. The CDR3 DNA is TGTGCCAGCAGCGTCCTAAGGAACACTGAAGCTTTCTTT. This sequence joins TRBV12-3 or TRBV12-4 and TRBJ1-1, with D unclear. The CDR3 covers 13 residues. Trimming cost V 6 bases and J 1 base, with 9 bases left between them.

The CDR3 DNA sequence: TGTGCCAGTAGTATAGGAAGGGGACAGGTGAACACCGGGGAGCTGTTTTTT. Translation gives CASSIGRGQVNTGELFF. The V and J genes are TRBV19 and TRBJ2-2, with 8 nucleotides matching TRBD1. The V gene's germline CDR1 is LNHDA and CDR2 SQIVND (reference sequence). The CDR3 has 17 residues. V shed 1 base and J 1 base; nucleotides not matched to a gene: 5.

The chain carries TRBV2 and TRBJ1-2; tentatively, D is TRBD1 (5 bases). Germline values: CDR1 SNHLY, CDR2 FYNNEI. Trimming left V 1 base short and J 4 bases short, with 13 bases between. The CDR3 totals 15 residues. The CDR3 coding sequence is TGTGCCAGCAGTGAAGTCGCAGGGTGGTCCTATGGCTACACCTTC. Translated, it gives CASSEVAGWSYGYTF.

This chain connects TRBV25-1 to TRBJ1-4, with 8 bases lining up with TRBD1. The germline gives CDR1 MGHDK, CDR2 SYGVNS. The trim removed 1 base at V and 12 bases at J, leaving 7 bases unmatched. The CDR3 has 14 residues. This chain's CDR3 is CASSELAGGEELFF. The CDR3 DNA reads TGTGCCAGCAGTGAATTGGCAGGGGGCGAGGAACTGTTTTTT. Full variable domain (missing parts from reference TRBV25-1 and TRBJ1-4): EADIYQTPRYLVIGTGKKITLECSQTMGHDKMYWYQQDPGMELHLIHYSYGVNSTEKGDLSSESTVSRIRTEHFPLTLESARPSHTSQYLCASSELAGGEELFFGSGTQLSVL.

The chain's CDR3 is CASSLRRGTVEHQPQHF. The CDR3 DNA reads as TGTGCCAGCAGTTTAAGGCGAGGGACGGTTGAGCATCAGCCCCAGCATTTT. V and J are TRBV2 and TRBJ1-5, with D perhaps TRBD1 (5 bases). Germline loops: CDR1 SNHLY, CDR2 FYNNEI. This CDR3 is built from 17 residues. Trimming took off 5 bases at V and 5 bases at J, with 22 bases between the two ends.

This chain joins TRBV7-9 and TRBJ2-6; D is ambiguous. The CDR3 is 18 residues long. Between the trimmed V and J ends, which lost 2 bases and 0 bases, there was a span of 14 bases. From germline, CDR1 is SEHNR and CDR2 FQNEAQ (reference sequence). The CDR3 reads CASSLLNVWVSGANVLTF. The CDR3 DNA is TGTGCCAGCAGCTTATTGAATGTGTGGGTCTCTGGGGCCAACGTCCTGACTTTC.

The rearrangement uses TRBV2 and TRBJ1-2, with 10 bases fitting TRBD1. Germline CDR1 reads SNHLY; CDR2 reads FYNNEI. The CDR3 spans 13 residues. J lost 7 bases, V lost 6 bases, and 5 bases had no gene match. CDR3 loop: CASSLTGGSGYTF. DNA for the CDR3: TGTGCCAGCAGCCTGACAGGGGGCTCTGGCTACACCTTC. The full variable domain, in which reference TRBV2 and TRBJ1-2 provide the parts outside the CDR3, is EPEVTQTPSHQVTQMGQEVILRCVPISNHLYFYWYRQILGQKVEFLVSFYNNEISEKSEIFDDQFSVERPDGSNFTLKIRSTKLEDSAMYFCASSLTGGSGYTFGSGTRLTVV.

This clonotype occurred many times. The J gene is TRBJ1-1, the V gene TRBV7-9; D may be TRBD1 (5 bases). V shed 3 bases and J shed 3 bases, with 11 bases lying between them. The CDR3 covers 14 residues. Per germline, CDR1 SEHNR and CDR2 FQNEAQ (reference sequence). CDR3 in amino acids: CASSFKGEDTEAFF. In DNA form, the CDR3 reads TGTGCCAGCAGCTTCAAAGGGGAGGACACTGAAGCTTTCTTT.

This chain joins TRBV29-1 and TRBJ2-5, with a weak D call TRBD2 (6 bases). This CDR3 is 15 amino acids long. The germline V and J ends were trimmed by 6 bases and 0 bases, with 17 bases remaining between them. The germline gives CDR1 SQVTM, CDR2 ANQGSEA. CDR3 sequence reads: CSVRMGLGYQETQYF. Here the CDR3 DNA reads TGCAGCGTAAGGATGGGACTGGGGTACCAAGAGACCCAGTACTTC.

A few counts support this clonotype. This chain uses TRBV12-3 or TRBV12-4 with TRBJ2-5; D not certain. V was pared by 6 bases and J by 13 bases, with 15 bases between. This CDR3 contains 11 residues. CDR3 sequence: CASRDDRWLYF. The CDR3 DNA reads as TGTGCCAGCAGAGATGACCGATGGCTGTACTTC.

To note about this clonotype: Because it lacks the conserved phenylalanine or tryptophan at the end, this CDR3 is likely a read error. The chain recombines TRBV29-1 with TRBJ1-1; perhaps TRBD1 as D (5 bases). Germline loops: CDR1 SQVTM, CDR2 ANQGSEA. The CDR3 is 14 amino acids. Trimming pared 6 bases from V and 4 bases from J, leaving 18 bases between. The CDR3 loop is CSVRTGGFGTEAFY. In DNA form, the CDR3 reads TGCAGCGTCAGGACGGGGGGTTTTGGCACTGAAGCTTTCTAT.

This clonotype was counted a few times. This chain joins TRBV20-1 and TRBJ2-7; TRBD1 is a possible D gene (6 bases). V shed 3 bases and J shed 2 bases, with 11 bases lying between them. CDR1 is DFQATT, CDR2 SNEGSKA, per germline (reference sequence). This CDR3 is built from 13 residues. CDR3 region: CSASQGITYEQYF. The CDR3 bases are TGCAGTGCTAGCCAGGGGATCACCTACGAGCAGTACTTC.

This clonotype has at least ten counts. The chain joins TRBV5-1 to TRBJ2-6; no firm D call. V lost 1 base and J lost 0, with 5 bases in between. The CDR3 has 15 residues. Germline CDR1 reads SGHRS; CDR2 reads YFSETQ. DNA of the CDR3: TGCGCCAGCAGCTTGCCCAGCTCTGGGGCCAACGTCCTGACTTTC. It codes for CASSLPSSGANVLTF. Combining the CDR3 with reference TRBV5-1 and TRBJ2-6 gives the whole variable domain KAGVTQTPRYLIKTRGQQVTLSCSPISGHRSVSWYQQTPGQGLQFLFEYFSETQRNKGNFPGRFSGRQFSNSRSEMNVSTLELGDSALYLCASSLPSSGANVLTFGAGSRLTVL.

Concerning this clonotype itself: One end of the junction varies from germline; a read error may be responsible. The chain joins TRBV5-1 to TRBJ2-5; no reliable D call. Germline V gives CDR1 SGHRS, CDR2 YFSETQ. The CDR3 is 15 residues long. The CDR3: CASSTTRAKQGTQYF. The DNA of the CDR3 is TGCGCCAGCAGCACGACCCGGGCAAAGCAAGGGACCCAGTACTTC.

This clonotype occurred many times. The chain's CDR3 is CASRRTGWDTEAFF. CDR3 nucleotide sequence: TGTGCCAGCAGAAGGACAGGGTGGGACACTGAAGCTTTCTTT. The chain is built from TRBV12-3 or TRBV12-4 and TRBJ1-1; 8 nucleotides match TRBD1. Trimming took 6 bases from V and 3 from J; bases not matched to a gene: 6. This CDR3 region has 14 residues.

The chain is built from TRBV11-1 and TRBJ1-4, with a weak D call TRBD1 (5 bases). Trimming left V 6 bases short and J 4 bases short, with 12 bases between. CDR1 is SGHAT, CDR2 FQDESV, per germline (reference sequence). The CDR3 is 14 amino acids. CDR3 nucleotide sequence: TGTGCCAGCAGAGCCCGGACACTTAATGAAAAACTGTTTTTT. Encoded protein: CASRARTLNEKLFF.

The chain uses TRBV15 and TRBJ2-7; either TRBD1 or TRBD2 may fit D (5 bases each). Germline CDR1 LNHNV, CDR2 YYDKDF (reference sequence). V dropped 3 bases and J dropped 3 bases, with 18 bases sitting between them. The CDR3 contains 16 residues. The CDR3 sequence is CATSSGDGVVSYEQYF. The DNA for the CDR3 is TGTGCCACCAGCAGCGGGGACGGGGTGGTTAGCTACGAGCAGTACTTC.